This TCR beta chain appears in the sequencing data of a study of CD8 T cells in ankylosing spondylitis. The CDR3 consists of 14 residues. Germline V gives CDR1 LNHDA, CDR2 SQIVND (reference sequence). V was clipped by 7 bases and J by 4 bases; unmatched bases: 7. Each CDR3 protein is one row after TCRdb ran MiXCR on the 5' RACE reads. The table has about 360,000 distinct CDR3 sequences, over 12% seen once. This clonotype was seen more than once but under ten times. The chain links TRBV19 to TRBJ2-1; 7 bases match TRBD1. Source material: blood, either unsorted or a sorted T cell fraction (not recorded which). This receptor was taken from a male donor with ankylosing spondylitis or in good health (not recorded which). The CDR3 reads CASMGDSPYNEQFF. In DNA, the CDR3 is TGTGCCAGTATGGGGGACAGCCCGTACAATGAGCAGTTCTTC.